What follows are 25 T cell receptor beta chains derived from one specimen sequenced in a study of cytomegalovirus exposure and HLA in healthy donors. The PCR made use of 60 Vbeta and 13 Jbeta primers. TCRdb keeps only in-frame clones here, not all; method: immunoSEQ multiplex PCR. This sample has about 140,000 clones, with approximately 60% found just once. Sequencing used PBMCs. These receptors were taken from a woman aged 35 to 49 in good health and CMV-seronegative.

The chain links TRBV12-5 to TRBJ2-1; 11 positions match TRBD2. This CDR3 contains 18 residues. CDR1 is LGHNT and CDR2 is FRNRAP in the germline V gene. V was clipped by 2 bases and J by 9 bases; unmatched bases: 15. CDR3 loop: CASGLQLLAGAKDSEQFF. The CDR3 region has the DNA TGTGCTAGTGGTTTGCAGCTACTAGCGGGGGCCAAAGACAGTGAGCAGTTCTTC.

The chain recombines TRBV7-9 with TRBJ2-3; no clear D gene. The CDR3 length is 14 residues. V was trimmed by 1 base and J by 2 bases, leaving 7 bases between them. Germline V gives CDR1 SEHNR, CDR2 FQNEAQ (reference sequence). The CDR3: CASSLGDFTDTQYF. The DNA for the CDR3 is TGTGCCAGCAGCTTAGGAGATTTCACAGATACGCAGTATTTT.

The CDR3 nucleotides are TGTGCCAGCAGCTTAACGGGGACAGGGTTGCCCGGGGAGCTGTTTTTT. Protein sequence: CASSLTGTGLPGELFF. This chain joins TRBV7-2 and TRBJ2-2; 9 bases fit TRBD1. This CDR3 has 16 residues. Germline V gives CDR1 SGHTA, CDR2 FQGNSA. V shed 2 bases and J 6 bases; nucleotides not matched to a gene: 7.

The chain uses TRBV28 and TRBJ1-4, with 9 bases matching TRBD1. Germline CDR1 and CDR2: MDHEN and SYDVKM. V gave up 5 bases and J gave up 5 bases; unmatched junction bases: 6. The CDR3 consists of 15 residues. This CDR3 is CASSLRQGGNEKLFF. The CDR3 region has the DNA TGTGCCAGCAGTCTCCGACAGGGGGGAAATGAAAAACTGTTTTTT.

The table lists this clone with a few counts. The gene calls are TRBV9 and TRBJ2-7, with TRBD1 identical over 8 bases. The ends lost 3 bases at V and 2 bases at J; junction bases unmatched: 10. Germline CDR1 SGDLS, CDR2 YYNGEE. The CDR3 length is 16 residues. CDR3 bases: TGTGCCAGCAGCGAGGGGCCCGGGACAGGAGCCTACGAGCAGTACTTC. Translating it yields CASSEGPGTGAYEQYF. Using reference TRBV9 and TRBJ2-7 for the parts outside the CDR3, the full variable domain is DSGVTQTPKHLITATGQRVTLRCSPRSGDLSVYWYQQSLDQGLQFLIQYYNGEERAKGNILERFSAQQFPDLHSELNLSSLELGDSALYFCASSEGPGTGAYEQYFGPGTRLTVT.

V usage is TRBV4-1 and J usage is TRBJ1-1, with TRBD1 identical over 9 bases. From germline, CDR1 is MGHRA and CDR2 YSYEKL. The CDR3 loop spans 16 amino acids. V lost 4 bases, J lost 5 bases, and 11 bases stayed unmatched. The CDR3 sequence is CASSRRQGGPETEAFF. The CDR3 region has the DNA TGCGCCAGCAGCCGGAGACAGGGGGGGCCGGAAACTGAAGCTTTCTTT.

V gene TRBV5-6 combines with J gene TRBJ2-7, with a tentative D call TRBD2 (5 bases). CDR3 length: 14 amino acids. CDR1 is SGHDT, CDR2 YYEEEE, per germline. V dropped 4 bases and J dropped 9 bases, with 20 bases sitting between them. The CDR3 sequence is CASSIGLPEGTQYF. DNA of the CDR3: TGTGCCAGCAGCATAGGACTCCCCGAGGGCACGCAGTACTTC.

The chain carries TRBV19 and TRBJ1-2, with 9 positions matching TRBD1. CDR3 size: 16 residues. Unmatched junction bases numbered 9, after V lost 7 bases and J lost 0 bases. Germline CDR1 and CDR2: LNHDA and SQIVND (reference sequence). DNA for the CDR3: TGTGCCAGTACGAGGACAGGGGTAAGGACTAACTATGGCTACACCTTC. Translated: CASTRTGVRTNYGYTF. Full variable domain (outside the CDR3, taken from reference TRBV19 and TRBJ1-2): DGGITQSPKYLFRKEGQNVTLSCEQNLNHDAMYWYRQDPGQGLRLIYYSQIVNDFQKGDIAEGYSVSREKKESFPLTVTSAQKNPTAFYLCASTRTGVRTNYGYTFGSGTRLTVV.

DNA of the CDR3: TGTGCCAGCAGCTTAACGGCGGGGGTGGGTCAGTATTTT. Translating it yields CASSLTAGVGQYF. The gene calls are TRBV7-2 and TRBJ2-3, with TRBD2 matching over 7 bases. The germline gives CDR1 SGHTA, CDR2 FQGNSA. The CDR3 contains 13 residues. Trimming took 2 bases from V and 12 from J; bases not matched to a gene: 8.

In this sample, this clone turned up a few times. The V gene is TRBV14, the J gene TRBJ1-2; 9 nucleotides align to TRBD1. The junction had 14 bases not matched to a gene; V was cut back by 4 bases and J by 5 bases. CDR1 is SGHDN, CDR2 FVKESK, per germline. The length of the CDR3 is 17 residues. CDR3 nucleotide sequence: TGTGCCAGCAGCCCCTCAGACCCAGGGACAGGGTCATATGGCTACACCTTC. Translated: CASSPSDPGTGSYGYTF.

The gene calls are TRBV10-1 and TRBJ2-3; 15 nucleotides align to TRBD2. The CDR3 loop spans 18 amino acids. The V segment lost 0 bases and the J segment 0 bases; nucleotides outside the gene matches: 1. Per the germline V gene, CDR1 is WNHNN and CDR2 is SYGVQD (reference sequence). The CDR3 reads CASSESGLAGGSTDTQYF. The DNA for the CDR3 is TGCGCCAGCAGTGAGTCGGGACTAGCGGGGGGTAGCACAGATACGCAGTATTTT.

The rearrangement joins TRBV28 to TRBJ1-5, with a weak D call TRBD1 (5 bases). In germline, CDR1 is MDHEN, CDR2 SYDVKM. V gave up 7 bases and J gave up 2 bases, with 15 bases separating them. The CDR3 spans 15 residues. The CDR3 nucleotides are TGTGCCAGCACCTCGGGGGGTAGTGGCAATCAGCCCCAGCATTTT. It codes for CASTSGGSGNQPQHF.

The rearrangement joins TRBV18 to TRBJ1-4, with a possible D match to TRBD1 (5 bases). The CDR3 is 17 residues long. Germline loops: CDR1 KGHSH, CDR2 LQKENI. V lost 4 bases to trimming and J lost 0 bases, with 15 bases between them. Written as DNA, the CDR3 is TGTGCCAGCTCACACCAGACAGACCTAGCAACTAATGAAAAACTGTTTTTT. This gives the protein CASSHQTDLATNEKLFF. Drawing the rest from reference TRBV18 and TRBJ1-4, the complete variable domain is NAGVMQNPRHLVRRRGQEARLRCSPMKGHSHVYWYRQLPEEGLKFMVYLQKENIIDESGMPKERFSAEFPKEGPSILRIQQVVRGDSAAYFCASSHQTDLATNEKLFFGSGTQLSVL.

The rearrangement uses TRBV28 and TRBJ2-7; a possible D gene is TRBD1 (7 bases). The CDR3 loop spans 16 amino acids. V was pared by 4 bases and J by 0 bases, with 16 bases between. The germline V gene encodes CDR1 MDHEN and CDR2 SYDVKM. The CDR3 DNA reads TGTGCCAGCAGTTGGAACTGGCGGGACAGCTCCTACGAGCAGTACTTC. Its translation is CASSWNWRDSSYEQYF.

This clone showed up just once. The V call is TRBV6-5, the J call TRBJ2-1; possibly TRBD1 for D (6 bases). Germline CDR1 is MNHEY and CDR2 is SVGAGI. V dropped 0 bases and J dropped 9 bases, with 15 bases sitting between them. This CDR3 is 15 amino acids long. CDR3 region: CASSYSYRVNGEQFF. The CDR3 DNA is TGTGCCAGCAGTTACTCCTACAGGGTTAACGGTGAGCAGTTCTTC.

V usage is TRBV30 and J usage is TRBJ2-1, with 10 bases lining up with TRBD2. CDR1 and CDR2 from the germline V gene are GTSNPN and SVGIG (reference sequence). V was pared by 0 bases and J by 6 bases, with 8 bases of the junction left unmatched. This CDR3 comprises 16 residues. DNA of the CDR3: TGTGCCTGGAGTGTTTTGCTAGCGGGGGCGTCCAATGAGCAGTTCTTC. Amino acid sequence: CAWSVLLAGASNEQFF.

The rearrangement uses TRBV2 and TRBJ1-3; no reliable D call. Per germline, CDR1 SNHLY and CDR2 FYNNEI. This CDR3 comprises 15 residues. V lost 3 bases to trimming and J lost 0 bases, with 9 bases between them. The CDR3 here is CASSEVRISGNTIYF. CDR3 DNA: TGTGCCAGCAGTGAGGTGAGGATCTCTGGAAACACCATATATTTT. Looking up the rest from reference TRBV2 and TRBJ1-3 gives the full variable domain: EPEVTQTPSHQVTQMGQEVILRCVPISNHLYFYWYRQILGQKVEFLVSFYNNEISEKSEIFDDQFSVERPDGSNFTLKIRSTKLEDSAMYFCASSEVRISGNTIYFGEGSWLTVV.

J is TRBJ2-7 and V is TRBV6-5; 7 nucleotides line up with TRBD1. This CDR3 has 12 amino acids. Germline CDR1 MNHEY, CDR2 SVGAGI. V trimming: 7 bases; J trimming: 5 bases; junction bases outside the gene matches: 5. The CDR3 DNA reads as TGTGCCAGCAAAAGGGGGCCAAACGAGCAGTACTTC. It yields the protein CASKRGPNEQYF.

The rearrangement uses TRBV5-1 and TRBJ1-1; D is uncertain. Germline-derived CDR1 and CDR2 are SGHRS and YFSETQ. The CDR3 is made up of 13 amino acids. V was cut by 2 bases and J by 2 bases, with 7 bases left in between. The CDR3 DNA is TGCGCCAGCAGCTTCCCCCCAAACACTGAAGCTTTCTTT. Protein sequence: CASSFPPNTEAFF.

V usage is TRBV10-2 and J usage is TRBJ2-7, with TRBD1 matching over 10 bases. This CDR3 comprises 13 residues. The V segment lost 6 bases and the J segment 2 bases; nucleotides outside the gene matches: 1. Germline CDR1 is WSHSY and CDR2 is SAAADI. In nucleotides, the CDR3 is TGCGCCAGCAGGGGGACAGGGGCCTACGAGCAGTACTTC. The encoded protein is CASRGTGAYEQYF.

This sequence joins TRBV5-4 and TRBJ2-7; 11 bases fit TRBD2. The junction had 8 bases not matched to a gene; V was cut back by 1 base and J by 5 bases. CDR3 length equals 16 residues. Germline-derived CDR1 and CDR2 are SGHNT and YYREEE (reference sequence). The CDR3 sequence is CASSLRLLAGANEQYF. CDR3 sequence (DNA): TGTGCCAGCAGCTTGAGGTTACTAGCGGGGGCCAACGAGCAGTACTTC.

The chain joins TRBV7-7 to TRBJ1-1; 10 bases map to TRBD1. The CDR3 is 15 residues long. The ends lost 5 bases at V and 5 bases at J; junction bases unmatched: 8. CDR1 and CDR2 (germline): SSHAT, FNYEAQ (reference sequence). CDR3 sequence (DNA): TGTGCCAGCAGCCCCATGGACAGGGGGAAGACTGAAGCTTTCTTT. Its translation is CASSPMDRGKTEAFF. The whole variable domain, remainder taken from reference TRBV7-7 and TRBJ1-1, is GAGVSQSPRYKVTKRGQDVTLRCDPISSHATLYWYQQALGQGPEFLTYFNYEAQPDKSGLPSDRFSAERPEGSISTLTIQRTEQRDSAMYRCASSPMDRGKTEAFFGQGTRLTVV.

This rearrangement joins TRBV14 to TRBJ2-1, with 7 bases aligning to TRBD1. Germline V CDR1 and CDR2: SGHDN, FVKESK. V trimming: 4 bases; J trimming: 6 bases; junction bases outside the gene matches: 9. The CDR3 runs to 15 residues. For the CDR3, the DNA is TGTGCCAGCAGCCCCAAGAGGGGACAGACCAATGAGCAGTTCTTC. It encodes CASSPKRGQTNEQFF.

This chain connects TRBV7-6 to TRBJ1-3, with D tentatively TRBD1 (6 bases). Germline loops: CDR1 SGHVS, CDR2 FNYEAQ. Trimming left V 5 bases short and J 0 bases short, with 14 bases between. The CDR3 covers 16 residues. CDR3 region: CASSPTTGLSGNTIYF. The CDR3 DNA follows: TGTGCCAGCAGCCCCACGACAGGCCTCTCTGGAAACACCATATATTTT.

The V call is TRBV6-6, the J call TRBJ1-6, with 9 bases aligning to TRBD1. Trimming at V came to 6 bases and at J to 8 bases, leaving 2 bases not matched to a gene. This CDR3 contains 13 residues. Germline V lookup: CDR1 MNHNY, CDR2 SVGAGI (reference sequence). Here the CDR3 DNA reads TGTGCCAGCAGACGGGACAGGGATTCACCCCTCCACTTT. This sequence encodes CASRRDRDSPLHF.